The clone carrying this T cell receptor beta chain was seen a handful of times. Its antigen remains unknown. This record belongs to a study of blood T cells in healthy people across ages. Regarding the study as a whole: One million T cells yielded diversity estimates that were considered underestimates.

A second about 6 to 12 cycle PCR used barcoded and J-beta primers. All cDNA molecules were each tagged by a template-switch adaptor with 12 random nucleotides. Every sample gave at least 2.5 million paired-end reads containing CDR3. A single record per CDR3 protein comes from TCRdb applying MiXCR to the 5' RACE reads. The table lists 850,000 to 950,000 distinct CDR3 sequences, 29% of them singletons, with 17% in the top ten. Samples each yielded at least 6 micrograms of total RNA. V was clipped by 0 bases and J by 0 bases; unmatched bases: 9. In germline, CDR1 is LGHDT, CDR2 YNNKEL (reference sequence). This CDR3 has 18 residues.

Source material: blood. The TCR sequence derives from a woman older than 75 in good health. J is TRBJ2-7 and V is TRBV3-1, with 9 positions matching TRBD2. The CDR3 sequence: CASSQDIGSGGNSYEQYF. The CDR3 DNA sequence: TGTGCCAGCAGCCAAGATATTGGGAGCGGGGGGAACTCCTACGAGCAGTACTTC.